This T cell receptor beta chain was recovered during a study of cytomegalovirus exposure and HLA in healthy donors. Study at large: Around 180 million T cells yielded under 130 million unique TCR beta sequences in earlier analysis. The study's early data release held tens of millions of unique TCRs from HLA-typed donors. Findings and limits, study-wide: Common viral pathogens were later found to be apparently linked to several of the most significant clusters. Reports described diagnosis of cytomegalovirus status by the classifier as highly specific and sensitive.

About this clone: Its target is not known.

With V trimmed by 6 bases and J by 5 bases, 11 bases remained unmatched. In germline, CDR1 is LNHDA, CDR2 SQIVND (reference sequence). This CDR3 is 15 amino acids long. Primers included in the PCR were 60 Vbeta and 13 Jbeta primers. Here immunoSEQ multiplex PCR was the method, and the copy in TCRdb shows in-frame clones only, minus some. The repertoire consists of under 200,000 clones, with 75% to 80% occurring once and the leading ten covering approximately 3.1%. This rearrangement joins TRBV19 to TRBJ2-5; TRBD2 agrees at 8 bases. The sequenced sample was PBMCs. This receptor was obtained from a woman in her forties in good health and CMV-seronegative. The CDR3, as DNA: TGTGCCAGTAGCCGTAGCGGGGCCATCTGGGAGACCCAGTACTTC. The encoded protein is CASSRSGAIWETQYF. Looking up the rest from reference TRBV19 and TRBJ2-5 gives the full variable domain: DGGITQSPKYLFRKEGQNVTLSCEQNLNHDAMYWYRQDPGQGLRLIYYSQIVNDFQKGDIAEGYSVSREKKESFPLTVTSAQKNPTAFYLCASSRSGAIWETQYFGPGTRLLVL.